These 3 T cell receptor beta chains were all obtained from the same sample, sequenced in a study of chemoradiotherapy in HPV16-positive cancers. Only in-frame clones appear in the TCRdb table, and some are missing; sequencing was by immunoSEQ multiplex PCR. In the table there are several hundred clones, 70% to 90% of which are singletons. Sample: tumor tissue, taken from a patient who underwent chemoradiotherapy. These receptors all stem from a human donor with HPV-associated anogenital cancer.

The gene calls are TRBV11-3 and TRBJ2-1; D gene ambiguous. In germline, CDR1 is SGHNT, CDR2 YENEEA. Trimming took off 2 bases at V and 7 bases at J, with 18 bases between the two ends. The CDR3 has 16 amino acids. The chain's CDR3 is CASSLRGAGIKNEQFF. The CDR3 coding sequence is TGTGCCAGCAGCTTAAGAGGCGCTGGAATAAAAAATGAGCAGTTCTTC.

This chain connects TRBV15 to TRBJ2-7; TRBD2 agrees at 10 bases. The ends lost 3 bases at V and 2 bases at J; junction bases unmatched: 4. The CDR3 runs to 15 residues. CDR1 and CDR2 (germline): LNHNV, YYDKDF (reference sequence). CDR3 protein: CATSRDSGGPYEQYF. In DNA form, the CDR3 reads TGTGCCACCAGCAGGGATAGCGGGGGGCCCTACGAGCAGTACTTC. Together with reference TRBV15 and TRBJ2-7, the CDR3 gives the full variable domain: DAMVIQNPRYQVTQFGKPVTLSCSQTLNHNVMYWYQQKSSQAPKLLFHYYDKDFNNEADTPDNFQSRRPNTSFCFLDIRSPGLGDTAMYLCATSRDSGGPYEQYFGPGTRLTVT.

The chain has TRBV7-3 and TRBJ2-3; D is unclear. The CDR3 totals 12 residues. V lost 5 bases to trimming and J lost 0 bases, with 3 bases between them. From germline, CDR1 is SGHTA and CDR2 FQGTGA. The CDR3 spells CASSPSTDTQYF. As DNA, the CDR3 is TGTGCCAGCAGCCCTAGCACAGATACGCAGTATTTT.